This TCR beta chain is from a study of Graves' ophthalmopathy and Graves' hyperthyroidism. Study findings and constraints: Blood also held most thyroid clonotypes expanded above 0.001 frequency.

Amplifying from RNA transcripts, the study obtained TCR beta CDR3 regions. The first round was an RT-PCR with HTBI primers, and the second round was a multiplex PCR. From the multiplex PCR reads, TCRdb called clonotypes with MiXCR, one entry per CDR3 protein. This sample yields about 1.2 million distinct CDR3 sequences, of which 35% to 40% are seen a single time; around 10% belongs to the top ten. Germline loops: CDR1 SGDLS, CDR2 YYNGEE. V dropped 3 bases and J dropped 5; count of bases not matched to a gene: 12. The CDR3 length is 16 residues. This clonotype was counted only a few times. Antigen unknown.

The specimen sequenced was peripheral blood or thyroid tissue (not recorded which). The gene calls are TRBV9 and TRBJ2-7, with TRBD1 matching 9 bases. The sequence derives from an adult man with Graves' hyperthyroidism. CDR3 sequence (DNA): TGTGCCAGCAGCGGGGGGGACAGGGCGGTTTTGAACGAGCAGTACTTC. It is translated as CASSGGDRAVLNEQYF.